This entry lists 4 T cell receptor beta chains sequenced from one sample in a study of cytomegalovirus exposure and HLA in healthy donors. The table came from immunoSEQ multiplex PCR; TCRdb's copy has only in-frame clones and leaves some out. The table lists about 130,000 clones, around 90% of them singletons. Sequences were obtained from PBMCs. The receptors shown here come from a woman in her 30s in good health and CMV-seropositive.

The CDR3 here is CSASLFPTYNEQFF. The CDR3 DNA follows: TGCAGCGCATCTCTATTCCCCACCTACAATGAGCAGTTCTTC. The chain couples TRBV29-1 to TRBJ2-1; D not certain. The CDR3 is 14 residues long. Per germline, CDR1 SQVTM and CDR2 ANQGSEA. Between the trimmed V and J ends, which lost 7 bases and 2 bases, there was a span of 15 bases.

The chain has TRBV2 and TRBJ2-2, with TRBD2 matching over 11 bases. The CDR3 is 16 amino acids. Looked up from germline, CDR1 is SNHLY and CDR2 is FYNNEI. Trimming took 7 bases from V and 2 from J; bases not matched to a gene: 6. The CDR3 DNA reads TGTGCCAGCAAGACCGGGACTAGCGGTAACACCGGGGAGCTGTTTTTT. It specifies CASKTGTSGNTGELFF.

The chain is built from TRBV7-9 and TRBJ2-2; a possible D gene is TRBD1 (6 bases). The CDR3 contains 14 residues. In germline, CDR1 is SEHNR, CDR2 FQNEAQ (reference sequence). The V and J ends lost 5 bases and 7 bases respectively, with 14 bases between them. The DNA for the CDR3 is TGTGCCAGCAGCAGCAACAGGGTCGTCGGGGAGCTGTTTTTT. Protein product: CASSSNRVVGELFF.

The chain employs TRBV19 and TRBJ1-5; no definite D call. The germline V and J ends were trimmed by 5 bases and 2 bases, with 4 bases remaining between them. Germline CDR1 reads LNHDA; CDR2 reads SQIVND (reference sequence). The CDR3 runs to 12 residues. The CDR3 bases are TGTGCCAGTAGTTCAGGCAATCAGCCCCAGCATTTT. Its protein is CASSSGNQPQHF. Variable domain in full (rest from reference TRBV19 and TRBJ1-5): DGGITQSPKYLFRKEGQNVTLSCEQNLNHDAMYWYRQDPGQGLRLIYYSQIVNDFQKGDIAEGYSVSREKKESFPLTVTSAQKNPTAFYLCASSSGNQPQHFGDGTRLSIL.